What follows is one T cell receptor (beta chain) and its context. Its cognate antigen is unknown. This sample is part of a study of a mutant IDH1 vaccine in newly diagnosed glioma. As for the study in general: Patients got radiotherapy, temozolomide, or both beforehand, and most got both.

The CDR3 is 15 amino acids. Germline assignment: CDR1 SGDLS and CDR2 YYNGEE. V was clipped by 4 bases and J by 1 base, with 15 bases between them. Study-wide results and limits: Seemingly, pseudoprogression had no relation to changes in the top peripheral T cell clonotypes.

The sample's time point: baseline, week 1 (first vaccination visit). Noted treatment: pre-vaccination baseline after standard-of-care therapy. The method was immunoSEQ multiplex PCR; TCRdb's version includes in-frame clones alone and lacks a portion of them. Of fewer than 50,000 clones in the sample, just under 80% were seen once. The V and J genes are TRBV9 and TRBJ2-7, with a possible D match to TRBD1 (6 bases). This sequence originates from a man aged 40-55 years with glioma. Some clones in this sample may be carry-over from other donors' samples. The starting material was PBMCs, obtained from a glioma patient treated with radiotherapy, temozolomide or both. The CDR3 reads CASSPQTGLSYEQYF. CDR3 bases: TGTGCCAGCAGCCCCCAGACAGGCCTATCCTACGAGCAGTACTTC.